This is a list of T cell receptor beta chains from one sample in a study of shared clonotypes between healthy human individuals. Libraries were prepared by immunoSEQ multiplex PCR; TCRdb keeps only in-frame clonotypes and omits some of them. This table holds about 2.2 million clones, approximately 94% found once. Sequencing used naive CD8+ T cells from PBMCs. These receptor sequences come from a man between 18 and 29 years old in good health. Some clones in this sample may be carry-over from other donors' samples. CDR3s include the opening cysteine and the closing phenylalanine or tryptophan. A D gene is named only where the DNA matches it firmly. Clone size appears in some rows only: once, few, many, or a class for an expanded clone.

>TRBV7-9|TRBJ2-7|.|TRBD1
CASSYGTGGGYEQYF
TGTGCCAGCAGCTACGGGACAGGGGGCGGCTACGAGCAGTACTTC
>TRBV10-3|TRBJ2-1|.|TRBD2
CAISESGTRGDEQFF
TGTGCCATCAGTGAGTCGGGGACTAGAGGCGATGAGCAGTTCTTC
>TRBV19|TRBJ2-1|.|.
CASSLQGMGYNEQFF
TGTGCCAGTAGTTTACAGGGTATGGGGTACAATGAGCAGTTCTTC
>TRBV28|TRBJ2-7|.|.
CASSFAGGGYEQYF
TGTGCCAGCAGTTTCGCAGGGGGGGGCTACGAGCAGTACTTC
>TRBV28|TRBJ1-2|.|.
CASRDRGSGGYTF
TGTGCCAGCAGAGATAGAGGGTCAGGTGGCTACACCTTC
>TRBV7-2|TRBJ1-1|.|.
CASSSLGRNTEAFF
TGTGCCAGCAGCTCCCTAGGACGGAACACTGAAGCTTTCTTT
>TRBV27|TRBJ2-5|.|.
CASSFLGPTFSRQETQYF
TGTGCCAGCAGTTTTTTGGGGCCCACCTTCTCGAGGCAAGAGACCCAGTACTTC
>TRBV29-1|TRBJ2-7|.|.
CSVALGKEISYEQYF
TGCAGCGTGGCCCTTGGTAAGGAGATCTCCTACGAGCAGTACTTC
>TRBV7-9|TRBJ2-7|.|.
CASSLVGAAVEQYF
TGTGCCAGCAGCTTAGTAGGGGCGGCGGTCGAGCAGTACTTC
>TRBV28|TRBJ2-5|.|.
CASSSGDEEGSGLTQYF
TGTGCCAGCAGTTCCGGTGATGAGGAGGGGTCCGGGTTAACCCAGTACTTC
>TRBV4-3|TRBJ2-2|.|TRBD2
CASSQRLAVAGELFF
TGCGCCAGCAGCCAACGACTAGCGGTCGCCGGGGAGCTGTTTTTT
>TRBV27|TRBJ2-1|.|TRBD2
CASSLSAGVYNEQFF
TGTGCCAGCAGTTTATCAGCGGGGGTCTACAATGAGCAGTTCTTC
>TRBV5-1|TRBJ2-7|.|.
CASSLARRVDFYEQYF
TGCGCCAGCAGCTTGGCCAGGCGGGTAGACTTCTACGAGCAGTACTTC
>TRBV19|TRBJ2-7|.|.
CASSIDRREQYF
TGTGCCAGTAGTATAGACCGCCGGGAGCAGTACTTC
>TRBV9|TRBJ2-7|.|TRBD2
CASSATPGLAYEQYF
TGTGCCAGCAGCGCCACCCCGGGACTAGCCTACGAGCAGTACTTC
>TRBV5-1|TRBJ2-1|.|TRBD2
CASSLGTRNEQFF
TGCGCCAGCAGCTTGGGGACTAGGAATGAGCAGTTCTTC
>TRBV28|TRBJ1-3|.|TRBD1
CASSFMVAGMGQGYGNTIYF
TGTGCCAGCAGTTTTATGGTTGCTGGTATGGGACAGGGGTACGGAAACACCATATATTTT
>TRBV19|TRBJ1-1|.|.
CASSIPLTGQQEAFF
TGTGCCAGTAGTATCCCCCTAACGGGGCAGCAAGAAGCTTTCTTT
>TRBV27|TRBJ2-2|.|TRBD2
CASSTLWGLADANTGELFF
TGTGCCAGCAGTACCCTCTGGGGACTAGCGGACGCGAACACCGGGGAGCTGTTTTTT
>TRBV30|TRBJ2-7|once|.
CAWSSGSSYEQYF
TGTGCCTGGAGTTCCGGGAGTTCCTACGAGCAGTACTTC
>TRBV29-1|TRBJ2-2|few|.
CSVNYPDNIGELFF
TGCAGCGTTAATTATCCCGATAATATCGGGGAGCTGTTTTTT
>TRBV7-8|TRBJ2-7|.|TRBD1
CASSLAGTGGSYEQYF
TGTGCCAGCAGCTTAGCCGGGACAGGGGGATCCTACGAGCAGTACTTC
>TRBV9|TRBJ1-1|few|.
CASSVEGSWNTEAFF
TGTGCCAGCAGCGTAGAGGGCAGCTGGAACACTGAAGCTTTCTTT
>TRBV4-3|TRBJ1-2|.|.
CASSQDGQTANYGYTF
TGCGCCAGCAGCCAAGATGGTCAGACCGCTAACTATGGCTACACCTTC
>TRBV15|TRBJ1-5|.|.
CATSRDWGGQPQHF
TGTGCCACCAGCAGAGATTGGGGTGGTCAGCCCCAGCATTTT
>TRBV7-2|TRBJ2-1|.|.
CASSFTGNEQFF
TGTGCCAGCAGCTTCACTGGGAATGAGCAGTTCTTC
>TRBV5-1|TRBJ1-1|.|.
CASSPTARNYMNTEAFF
TGCGCCAGCAGCCCCACCGCCAGAAATTACATGAACACTGAAGCTTTCTTT
>TRBV9|TRBJ2-1|.|TRBD1
CASSALRTGDAQFF
TGTGCCAGCAGCGCCCTCCGGACAGGGGACGCGCAGTTCTTC
>TRBV19|TRBJ2-5|.|.
CASSGLRDDQETQYF
TGTGCCAGTAGTGGCCTTCGGGACGATCAAGAGACCCAGTACTTC
>TRBV9|TRBJ2-7|once|.
CASSETGHGLGGQYF
TGTGCCAGCAGCGAGACGGGACACGGCCTGGGCGGGCAGTACTTC
>TRBV4-2|TRBJ2-7|.|.
CASSQDFFPGRFIFAYEQYF
TGTGCCAGCAGCCAAGATTTTTTCCCTGGCAGATTTATATTTGCCTACGAGCAGTACTTC
>TRBV10-1|TRBJ2-7|.|.
CASSESKGGIRNEQYF
TGCGCCAGCAGTGAGTCGAAGGGTGGGATACGGAACGAGCAGTACTTC
>TRBV7-2|TRBJ2-4|.|.
CASSPVSGAGYIAKNIQYF
TGTGCCAGCAGCCCCGTATCCGGGGCTGGATATATAGCCAAAAACATTCAGTACTTC
>TRBV19|TRBJ2-3|.|.
CASRGPSTDTQYF
TGTGCCAGTAGGGGACCTAGCACAGATACGCAGTATTTT
>TRBV25-1|TRBJ2-2|.|.
CASRPSGGRPNTGELFF
TGTGCCAGCAGACCGTCAGGAGGCCGCCCGAACACCGGGGAGCTGTTTTTT
>TRBV9|TRBJ2-6|.|TRBD2
CASSLLAAYSGANVLTF
TGTGCCAGCTCCTTACTAGCGGCGTACTCTGGGGCCAACGTCCTGACTTTC
>TRBV6-6|TRBJ2-1|.|TRBD2
CATRVAGGGNEQFF
TGTGCCACCAGGGTAGCGGGAGGGGGTAATGAGCAGTTCTTC
>TRBV6-1|TRBJ2-7|.|.
CASSEEDSGGGREQYF
TGTGCCAGCAGTGAAGAGGATAGCGGAGGAGGTCGGGAGCAGTACTTC
>TRBV13|TRBJ1-2|.|.
CASSRDGTPNYGYTF
TGTGCCAGCAGCAGAGACGGGACTCCTAACTATGGCTACACCTTC
>TRBV7-9|TRBJ1-2|.|.
CASSFAPRAALGGYTF
TGTGCCAGCAGCTTCGCACCTCGGGCAGCCTTGGGTGGCTACACCTTC
>TRBV11-1|TRBJ2-1|.|TRBD2
CASSLGLAGSSYNEQFF
TGTGCCAGCAGCCTGGGACTAGCGGGGTCCTCCTACAATGAGCAGTTCTTC
>TRBV27|TRBJ1-2|.|.
CASSPIGAVYGYTF
TGTGCCAGCAGTCCAATAGGCGCGGTCTATGGCTACACCTTC
>TRBV5-1|TRBJ2-5|.|TRBD1
CASSLEGGLGTQYF
TGCGCCAGCAGCTTGGAAGGGGGCCTGGGCACCCAGTACTTC
>TRBV28|TRBJ1-2|.|.
CASSPPGVKGYTF
TGTGCCAGCAGTCCTCCGGGGGTCAAGGGCTACACCTTC
>TRBV6-1|TRBJ1-4|.|.
CASSRTWDLNEKLFF
TGTGCCAGCAGTCGAACTTGGGACCTGAATGAAAAACTGTTTTTT
>TRBV6-5|TRBJ2-3|.|.
CASSFGDTQYF
TGTGCCAGCAGTTTCGGCGATACGCAGTATTTT
>TRBV25-1|TRBJ2-1|.|TRBD2
CASSEPTSGRAGEQFF
TGTGCCAGCAGTGAACCGACTAGCGGGAGGGCCGGTGAGCAGTTCTTC
>TRBV9|TRBJ2-3|.|.
CASDGGSTDTQYF
TGTGCCAGCGACGGCGGGAGCACAGATACGCAGTATTTT
>TRBV7-8|TRBJ2-2|.|.
CASSLAIGTGAVTGELFF
TGTGCCAGCAGCTTAGCGATAGGGACGGGAGCGGTCACCGGGGAGCTGTTTTTT
>TRBV6-5|TRBJ2-4|once|TRBD1
CASRTGMFDIQYF
TGTGCCAGTCGGACAGGAATGTTTGACATTCAGTACTTC
>TRBV27|TRBJ2-2|.|.
CASSPKGLRELFF
TGTGCCAGCAGTCCGAAGGGGTTGCGGGAGCTGTTTTTT
>TRBV29-1|TRBJ1-3|once|.
CSVKSGSGNTIYF
TGCAGCGTTAAATCCGGCTCTGGAAACACCATATATTTT
>TRBV7-8|TRBJ2-4|.|.
CASSPQGEGTKNIQYF
TGTGCCAGCAGCCCACAGGGCGAGGGGACCAAAAACATTCAGTACTTC
>TRBV9|TRBJ1-3|.|.
CASSVGDGLARSLPGTIYF
TGTGCCAGCAGCGTAGGGGACGGACTAGCCAGGAGCTTACCGGGGACCATATATTTT